These 4 T cell receptor beta chains share one sample of origin, sequenced in a study of technical replicates of blood from a handful of donors. Clones were read by immunoSEQ multiplex PCR, and TCRdb kept only the in-frame ones, dropping some. The sample holds 80,000 to 100,000 clones; about 91% are singletons and the top ten take about 0.26%. The sequenced sample was T cells isolated from PBMCs. The source of these receptors is a human donor in good health.

The chain is built from TRBV5-1 and TRBJ2-4; D perhaps matches TRBD2 (5 bases). V shed 4 bases and J shed 6 bases, with 17 bases lying between them. In germline, CDR1 is SGHRS, CDR2 YFSETQ. CDR3 size: 15 residues. CDR3: CASSVTSAGRNIQYF. The CDR3 DNA reads as TGCGCCAGCAGCGTAACTTCTGCTGGGAGAAACATTCAGTACTTC.

This rearrangement joins TRBV9 to TRBJ2-1; 8 nucleotides align to TRBD1. The ends lost 0 bases at V and 8 bases at J; junction bases unmatched: 7. Germline CDR1 is SGDLS and CDR2 is YYNGEE. CDR3 size: 15 residues. The CDR3 loop is CASSVETGARYEQFF. The CDR3 region has the DNA TGTGCCAGCAGCGTAGAGACAGGGGCGAGGTATGAGCAGTTCTTC.

Comments on this clone: The junction does not match germline at one end; this may be a read error. The chain employs TRBV2 and TRBJ1-2; the D is unclear. Germline loops: CDR1 SNHLY, CDR2 FYNNEI. This CDR3 is 18 amino acids long. The chain's CDR3 is CASREGRLGRPSNYGYTF. In nucleotides, the CDR3 is TGTGCCAGCAGGGAAGGGAGGCTAGGACGGCCGTCTAACTATGGCTACACCTTC.

This chain uses TRBV6-1 with TRBJ2-5, with 10 nucleotides matching TRBD2. Trimming took 7 bases from V and 5 from J; bases not matched to a gene: 7. The CDR3 runs to 14 residues. CDR1 and CDR2 from the germline V gene are MNHNS and SASEGT. DNA of the CDR3: TGTGCCAGCATTAGCGGGAGGATGGTGGAGACCCAGTACTTC. As protein: CASISGRMVETQYF.